This entry describes one T cell receptor beta chain. Antigen: not known. These data are taken from a study of tumor and adjacent non-tumor tissue in lung cancer. About the research overall: Patients comprised some eleven adenocarcinoma, 2 squamous cell carcinoma and 1 small cell lung cancer.

TCRbeta libraries were built with three rounds of nested PCR, modified from ARM-PCR. TCRdb processed the multiplex PCR reads anew with MiXCR; each CDR3 protein has one entry. The sample holds fewer than 150,000 distinct CDR3 sequences; about 71% are singletons and the top ten take 15% to 20%. Regarding the study as a whole: Tumor repertoires had a smaller top 100 clone share than normal lung.

The CDR3 consists of 15 residues. Germline V gene sequence: CDR1 MNHEY, CDR2 SVGAGI. This sample's RNA came from whole unsorted tissue. The V and J genes are TRBV6-5 and TRBJ2-7; maybe TRBD1 (7 bases). The receptor's source is a man in his sixties with small cell lung cancer. The sequencing input was lung tumor tissue. The CDR3 sequence: CTSRRGLEPGYEQYV. The CDR3 DNA is TGTACCAGCAGGAGGGGGCTAGAGCCAGGCTACGAGCAGTACGTC.